The clone carrying this T cell receptor beta chain was recorded a few times. TCRdb fed the RACE reads into MiXCR, producing one record per CDR3 protein. The table lists 110,000 or so distinct CDR3 sequences, around 34% of them singletons. This entry is derived from a study of human T cells and chemical hapten exposure. At the level of the study: Sensitizing treatment utilized 2% DPC over a roughly 2 cm by roughly 2 cm portion of upper inner arm skin. Mostly female patients had alopecia areata, totalis or universalis.

The sample's time point: patch test 3, about 24 weeks after DPC sensitization. Treatment here: therapeutic diphenylcyclopropenone sensitization with weekly scalp DPC. People who gave samples had alopecia, were 18 to 70 years old, and were suitable for DPC. Germline CDR1 and CDR2: GTSNPN and SVGIG (reference sequence). The CDR3 spans 14 residues. The V end was cut by 8 bases, the J end by 6 bases, with 19 bases between. The chain couples TRBV30 to TRBJ2-2, with D possibly matching TRBD2 (5 bases). The origin of this receptor is a man aged 35 to 55 with alopecia areata. Some clones in this sample may be carry-over from other donors' samples. This sample comprised whole blood, obtained in connection with sensitization to the hapten diphenylcyclopropenone (DPC). CDR3 DNA sequence: TGTGCCAGGTCTAGCACGGGCGCGGCCGGGGAGCTGTTTTTT. Its protein is CARSSTGAAGELFF.